This T cell receptor beta chain was documented in a study of blood T cell repertoires in COVID-19. The overall study: The study drew acute and convalescent COVID-19 samples from the United States, Italy and Spain.

Methods used by the authors: Reference gene primer amplification yielded estimated nucleated cell counts. Measured with immunoSEQ multiplex PCR; TCRdb has only the in-frame clones, and not every one. That table supplies the V and J calls and clone size; D and trimming were determined from the DNA. The sample carries 110,000 to 150,000 clones, approximately 80% recorded once. The V gene lost 1 base and the J gene lost 8 bases, with 8 bases spanning the gap. Germline values: CDR1 SEHNR, CDR2 FQNEAQ (reference sequence). CDR3 length: 12 amino acids. This clone was counted a few times. This chain uses TRBV7-9 with TRBJ1-1; tentatively, D is TRBD1 (5 bases). This TCR derives from a woman aged 55-69 years with acute or convalescent COVID-19. Sequencing used peripheral blood. The CDR3 reads CASSLVTGEAFF. The CDR3 coding sequence is TGTGCCAGCAGCTTAGTAACAGGAGAAGCTTTCTTT.